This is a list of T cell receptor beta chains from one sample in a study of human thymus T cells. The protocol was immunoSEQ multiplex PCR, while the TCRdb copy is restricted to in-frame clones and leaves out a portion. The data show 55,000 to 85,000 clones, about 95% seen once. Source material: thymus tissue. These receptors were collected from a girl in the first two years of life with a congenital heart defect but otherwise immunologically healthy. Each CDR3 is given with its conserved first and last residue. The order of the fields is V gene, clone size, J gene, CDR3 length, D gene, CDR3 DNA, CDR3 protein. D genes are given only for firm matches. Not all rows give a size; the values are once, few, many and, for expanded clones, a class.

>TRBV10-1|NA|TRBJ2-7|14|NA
TGCGCCAGCAGCAAGAACAGGGAATTTTACGAGCAGTACTTC
CASSKNREFYEQYF
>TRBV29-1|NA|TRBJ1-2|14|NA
TGCAGCGTTGACCGGGGGGTGCCCAACTATGGCTACACCTTC
CSVDRGVPNYGYTF
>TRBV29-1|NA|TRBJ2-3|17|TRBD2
TGCAGCGTTCGCCCGGGACTAGCGGGAGGGCCCTCAGATACGCAGTATTTT
CSVRPGLAGGPSDTQYF
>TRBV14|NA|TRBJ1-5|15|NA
TGTGCCAGCAGCCAAGGCGGCAGTGTCAATCAGCCCCAGCATTTT
CASSQGGSVNQPQHF
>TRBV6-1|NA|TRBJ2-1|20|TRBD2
TGTGCCAGCAGTGAACCCATTTTATCTCTCTTGCGGGAGGAGGGATTTGAGCAGTTCTTC
CASSEPILSLLREEGFEQFF
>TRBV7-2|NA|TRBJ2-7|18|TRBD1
TGTGCCAGCAGCCCCGTCCCGGGACAGGGGGTCTTACTCTACGAGCAGTACTTC
CASSPVPGQGVLLYEQYF
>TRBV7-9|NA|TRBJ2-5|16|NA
TGTGCCAGCAGCTTAAGAATAGCAGTCTCACAAGAGACCCAGTACTTC
CASSLRIAVSQETQYF
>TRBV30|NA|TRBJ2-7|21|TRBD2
TGTGCCTGGAGGGCCTCGGATAGTAGAAGCGGGAGGGCCGATGTTCGGTACGAGCAGTACTTC
CAWRASDSRSGRADVRYEQYF
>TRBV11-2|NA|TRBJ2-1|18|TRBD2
TGTGCCAGCCGACCCACTAGCGGGAGACCTAGCTCCTACAATGAGCAGTTCTTC
CASRPTSGRPSSYNEQFF
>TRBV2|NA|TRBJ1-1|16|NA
TGTGCCAGCAGCGCAAAGCCCGACGGAGGCAACACTGAAGCTTTCTTT
CASSAKPDGGNTEAFF
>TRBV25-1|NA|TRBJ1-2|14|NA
TGTGCCAGCAGTGAAGGTGGCATCGGCTATGGCTACACCTTC
CASSEGGIGYGYTF
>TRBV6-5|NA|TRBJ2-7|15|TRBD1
TGTGCCAGCACCGGCGGGACAGGGGGCTCCCACGAGCAGTACTTC
CASTGGTGGSHEQYF
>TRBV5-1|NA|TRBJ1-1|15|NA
TGCGCCAGCAGCCGATCGGTGGGAGGGTGGACTGAAGCTTTCTTT
CASSRSVGGWTEAFF
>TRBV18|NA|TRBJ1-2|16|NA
TGTGCCAGCTCACCACAACTATGCTCAACGTACTATGGCTACACCTTC
CASSPQLCSTYYGYTF
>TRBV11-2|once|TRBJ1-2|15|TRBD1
TGTGCCAGCAGCCCCGGCGACAGGGCTAACTATGGCTACACCTTC
CASSPGDRANYGYTF
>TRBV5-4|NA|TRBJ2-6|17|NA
TGTGCCAGCAGCTTCTCTTGCAGACCCTCTGGGGCCAACGTCCTGACTTTC
CASSFSCRPSGANVLTF
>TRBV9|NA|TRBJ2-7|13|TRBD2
TGTGCCAGCAGCGGGACTAGTGAATACGAGCAGTACTTC
CASSGTSEYEQYF
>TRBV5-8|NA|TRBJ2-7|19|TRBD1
TGTGCCAGCAGCCTGAGACGGGACAGGGGGGCTAAATCACTCTACGAGCAGTACTTC
CASSLRRDRGAKSLYEQYF
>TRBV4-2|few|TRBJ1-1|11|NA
TGTGCCAGCAGCCAAGATGGGGGAGCTTTCTTT
CASSQDGGAFF
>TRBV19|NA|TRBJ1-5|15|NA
TGTGCCAGTAAAATGGGCAGATATAGCAATCAGCCCCAGCATTTT
CASKMGRYSNQPQHF
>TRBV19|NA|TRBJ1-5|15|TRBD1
TGTGCCAGTATCCAGTGGGACAGGGCCGAGGGGCCCCAGCATTTT
CASIQWDRAEGPQHF
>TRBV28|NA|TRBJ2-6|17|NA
TGTGCCAGCAGTTTAACTGGGACCGGGCTTGCGGGCAACGTCCTGACTTTC
CASSLTGTGLAGNVLTF
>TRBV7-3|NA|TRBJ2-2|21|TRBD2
TGTGCCAGCAGCCCAGATCCCCGGGACGGGAGGGCCCAGGGAAACACCGGGGAGCTGTTTTTT
CASSPDPRDGRAQGNTGELFF
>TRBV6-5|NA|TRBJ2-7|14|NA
TGTGCCAGCAGTTACGGCGGACAGATCGGGGAGCAGTACTTC
CASSYGGQIGEQYF
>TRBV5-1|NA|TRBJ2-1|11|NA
TGCGCCAGCAGCTTGCGGAATGAGCAGTTCTTC
CASSLRNEQFF
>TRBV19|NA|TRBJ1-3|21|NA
TGTGCCAGTAGAGCCCCCGATGTGGACGGAGACCCATCCACCTCTGGAAACACCATATATTTT
CASRAPDVDGDPSTSGNTIYF
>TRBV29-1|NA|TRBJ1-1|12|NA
TGCAGCGGCAGTGGGGGGGACACTGAAGCTTTCTTT
CSGSGGDTEAFF
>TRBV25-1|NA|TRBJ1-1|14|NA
TGTGCCAGCAGGAAGGGGGGGGGCCACACTGAAGCTTTCTTT
CASRKGGGHTEAFF
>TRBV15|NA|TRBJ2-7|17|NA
TGTGCCACCAGCAGAGATAAGGGTCGGGGGTCGGTAGGTGAGCAGTACTTC
CATSRDKGRGSVGEQYF
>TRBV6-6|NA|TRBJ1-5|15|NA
TGTGCCAGCAGTTACTCCGAGGGGATCAATCAGCCCCAGCATTTT
CASSYSEGINQPQHF
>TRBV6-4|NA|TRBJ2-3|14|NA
TGTGCCAGCAGTGAAGGGGGTCCGGGGGATACGCAGTATTTT
CASSEGGPGDTQYF
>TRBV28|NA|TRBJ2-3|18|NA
TGTGCCAGCAGCCCGGGGTCGAAGGGGGGCTCTGGCACAGATACGCAGTATTTT
CASSPGSKGGSGTDTQYF
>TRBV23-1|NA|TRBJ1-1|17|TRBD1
TGCGCCAGCAGTCAATCGATTTTCGGAGGGGGCAACACTGAAGCTTTCTTT
CASSQSIFGGGNTEAFF
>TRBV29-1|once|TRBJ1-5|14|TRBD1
TGCAGCGTGGGGACAGGGAGCGGGAATCAGCCCCAGCATTTT
CSVGTGSGNQPQHF
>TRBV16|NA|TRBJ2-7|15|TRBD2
TGTGCCAGCAGCCAGGGTCAGCGGGAGGGCCTTGAGCAGTACTTC
CASSQGQREGLEQYF
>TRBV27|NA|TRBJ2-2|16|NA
TGTGCCAGCAGCCCTCTAAAGGAAACGAACACCGGGGAGCTGTTTTTT
CASSPLKETNTGELFF
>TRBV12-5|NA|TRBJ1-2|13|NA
TGTGCTAGTGGTTTGGAGAACCTCTATGGCTACACCTTC
CASGLENLYGYTF
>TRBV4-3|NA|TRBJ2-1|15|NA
TGCGCCAGCAGCCAAGGCAGGGGAACCTACAATGAGCAGTTCTTC
CASSQGRGTYNEQFF
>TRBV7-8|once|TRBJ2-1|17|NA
TGTGCCAGCAGCTTGGGACGGGGGGCCCCCCCATACAATGAGCAGTTCTTC
CASSLGRGAPPYNEQFF
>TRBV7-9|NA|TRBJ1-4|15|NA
TGTGCCAGCAGCTTATTGACAGAACACTATGAAAAACTGTTTTTT
CASSLLTEHYEKLFF
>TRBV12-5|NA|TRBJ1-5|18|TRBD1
TGTGCTAGTGGTTTGGAATCTCGCGGACAGGGGGCAGGACAGCCCCAGCATTTT
CASGLESRGQGAGQPQHF
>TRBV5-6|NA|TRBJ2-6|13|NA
TGTGCCAGCAGCTACAGGGGGGCCAACGTCCTGACTTTC
CASSYRGANVLTF
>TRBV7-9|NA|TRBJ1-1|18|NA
TGTGCCAAAATGTCCCCTTCTTGGCCGAAGCACGGGAACACTGAAGCTTTCTTT
CAKMSPSWPKHGNTEAFF
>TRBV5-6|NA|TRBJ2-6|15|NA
TGTGCCAGCTCCGACAGTCACTCTGGGGCCAACGTCCTGACTTTC
CASSDSHSGANVLTF
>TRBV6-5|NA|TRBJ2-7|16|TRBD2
TGTGCCAGCAGTTACGGTAGCGGGACCTATTCCTACGAGCAGTACTTC
CASSYGSGTYSYEQYF
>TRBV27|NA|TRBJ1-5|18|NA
TGTGCCAGCAGTTTCAGCGGGCGCGGGCATAGGGGCAATCAGCCCCAGCATTTT
CASSFSGRGHRGNQPQHF
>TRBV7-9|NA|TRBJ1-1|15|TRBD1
TGTGCCAGCAGCCATGGGACAGGGGGCGGCACTGAAGCTTTCTTT
CASSHGTGGGTEAFF
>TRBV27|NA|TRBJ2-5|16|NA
TGTGCCAGCAGACAAGGGAGTCAGGGCGCTCGAGAGACCCAGTACTTC
CASRQGSQGARETQYF
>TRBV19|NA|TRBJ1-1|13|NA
TGTGCCAGTAGTACCGGCGAGGATGGTGAAGCTTTCTTT
CASSTGEDGEAFF
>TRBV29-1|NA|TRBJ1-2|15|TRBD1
TGCAGCGTTGAAGACCTAAAGCAGGGGGCGTTTGGCTACACCTTC
CSVEDLKQGAFGYTF
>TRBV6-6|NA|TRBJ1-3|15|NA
TGTGCCAGCAGTTACATTTCGGGGAGTGGAAACACCATATATTTT
CASSYISGSGNTIYF
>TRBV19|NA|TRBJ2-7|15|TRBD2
TGTGCCAGTAGTACAGGGACTAGCGGTTCCTACGAGCAGTACTTC
CASSTGTSGSYEQYF
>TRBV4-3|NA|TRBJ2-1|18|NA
TGCGCCAGCAGCCAAGATATTTCTTTCCCAAGCTCCTACAATGAGCAGTTCTTC
CASSQDISFPSSYNEQFF
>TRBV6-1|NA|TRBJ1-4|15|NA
TGTGCCAGCAGTGTTGGGCCAAGGCTAAATGAAAAACTGTTTTTT
CASSVGPRLNEKLFF
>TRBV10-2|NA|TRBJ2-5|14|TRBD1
TGCGCCAGCAGTGAGGGAGGGGAACAGGGGGCCCAGTACTTC
CASSEGGEQGAQYF